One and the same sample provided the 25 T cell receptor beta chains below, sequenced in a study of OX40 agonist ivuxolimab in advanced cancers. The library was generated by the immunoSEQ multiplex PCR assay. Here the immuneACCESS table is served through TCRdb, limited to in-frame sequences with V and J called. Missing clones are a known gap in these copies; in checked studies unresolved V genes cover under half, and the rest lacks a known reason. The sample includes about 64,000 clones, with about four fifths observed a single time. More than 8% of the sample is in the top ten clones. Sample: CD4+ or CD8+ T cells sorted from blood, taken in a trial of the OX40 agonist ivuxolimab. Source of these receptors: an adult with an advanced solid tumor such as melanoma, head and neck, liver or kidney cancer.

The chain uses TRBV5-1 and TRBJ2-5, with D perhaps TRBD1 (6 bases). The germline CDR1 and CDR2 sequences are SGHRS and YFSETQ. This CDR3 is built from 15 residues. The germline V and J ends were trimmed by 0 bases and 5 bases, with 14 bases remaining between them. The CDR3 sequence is CASSLVGQQDETQYF. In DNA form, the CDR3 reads TGCGCCAGCAGCTTGGTGGGACAACAAGATGAGACCCAGTACTTC.

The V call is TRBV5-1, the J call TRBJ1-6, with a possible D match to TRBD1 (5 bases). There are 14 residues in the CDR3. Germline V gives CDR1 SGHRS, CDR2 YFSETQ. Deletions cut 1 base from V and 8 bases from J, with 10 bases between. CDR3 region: CASSLQGGDSPLHF. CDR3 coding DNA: TGCGCCAGCAGCTTGCAGGGAGGGGATTCACCCCTCCACTTT.

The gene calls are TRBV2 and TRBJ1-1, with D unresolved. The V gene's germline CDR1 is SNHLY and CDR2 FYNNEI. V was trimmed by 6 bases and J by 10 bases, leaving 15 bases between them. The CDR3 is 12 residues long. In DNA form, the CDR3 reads TGTGCCAGCAGAGACGGGCCGTTTGGAGCTTTCTTT. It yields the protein CASRDGPFGAFF.

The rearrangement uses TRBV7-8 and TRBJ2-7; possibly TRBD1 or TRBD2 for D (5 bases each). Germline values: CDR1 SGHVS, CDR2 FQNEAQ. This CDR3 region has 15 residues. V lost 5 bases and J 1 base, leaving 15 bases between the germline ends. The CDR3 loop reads CASSPGGTFSYEQYF. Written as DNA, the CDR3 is TGTGCCAGCAGCCCCGGTGGGACGTTTTCCTACGAGCAGTACTTC. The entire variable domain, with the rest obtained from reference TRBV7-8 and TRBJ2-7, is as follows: GAGVSQSPRYKVAKRGQDVALRCDPISGHVSLFWYQQALGQGPEFLTYFQNEAQLDKSGLPSDRFFAERPEGSVSTLKIQRTQQEDSAVYLCASSPGGTFSYEQYFGPGTRLTVT.

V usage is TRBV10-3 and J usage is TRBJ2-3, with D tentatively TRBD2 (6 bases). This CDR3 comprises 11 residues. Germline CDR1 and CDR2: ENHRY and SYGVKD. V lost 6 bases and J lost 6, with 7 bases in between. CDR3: CAIRAGDTQYF. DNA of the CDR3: TGTGCCATCAGGGCGGGGGATACGCAGTATTTT.

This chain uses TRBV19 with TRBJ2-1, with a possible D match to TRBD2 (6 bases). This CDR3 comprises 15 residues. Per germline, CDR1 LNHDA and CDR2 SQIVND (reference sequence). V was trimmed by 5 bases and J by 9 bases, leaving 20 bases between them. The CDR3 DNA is TGTGCCAGTAGTCCCCACCCGACTAGTAAAGGTGAGCAGTTCTTC. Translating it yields CASSPHPTSKGEQFF.

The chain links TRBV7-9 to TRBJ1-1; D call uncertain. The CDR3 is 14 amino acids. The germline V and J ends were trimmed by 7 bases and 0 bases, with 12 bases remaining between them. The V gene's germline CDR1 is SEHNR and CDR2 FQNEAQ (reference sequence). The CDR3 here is CASNEGLMNTEAFF. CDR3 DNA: TGTGCCAGCAACGAGGGTCTGATGAACACTGAAGCTTTCTTT.

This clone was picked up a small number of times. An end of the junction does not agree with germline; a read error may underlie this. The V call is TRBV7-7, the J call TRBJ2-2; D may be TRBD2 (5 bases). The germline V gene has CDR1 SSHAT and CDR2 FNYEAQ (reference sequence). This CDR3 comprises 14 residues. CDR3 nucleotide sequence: TGTGCTAGCAGCGGACGACTACTCTCCGGGGAGCTGTTTTTT. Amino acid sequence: CASSGRLLSGELFF.

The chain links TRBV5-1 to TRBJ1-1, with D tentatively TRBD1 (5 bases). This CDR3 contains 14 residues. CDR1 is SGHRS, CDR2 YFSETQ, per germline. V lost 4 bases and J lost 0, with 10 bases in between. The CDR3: CASSVGTVNTEAFF. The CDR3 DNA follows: TGCGCCAGCAGCGTCGGGACGGTGAACACTGAAGCTTTCTTT. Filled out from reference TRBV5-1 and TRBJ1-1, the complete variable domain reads KAGVTQTPRYLIKTRGQQVTLSCSPISGHRSVSWYQQTPGQGLQFLFEYFSETQRNKGNFPGRFSGRQFSNSRSEMNVSTLELGDSALYLCASSVGTVNTEAFFGQGTRLTVV.

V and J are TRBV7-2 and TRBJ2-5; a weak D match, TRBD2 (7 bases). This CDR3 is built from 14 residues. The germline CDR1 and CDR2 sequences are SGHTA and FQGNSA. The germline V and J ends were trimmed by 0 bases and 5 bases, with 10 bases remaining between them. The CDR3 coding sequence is TGTGCCAGCAGCTTAGCGGGAGGGGGGGAGACCCAGTACTTC. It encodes CASSLAGGGETQYF.

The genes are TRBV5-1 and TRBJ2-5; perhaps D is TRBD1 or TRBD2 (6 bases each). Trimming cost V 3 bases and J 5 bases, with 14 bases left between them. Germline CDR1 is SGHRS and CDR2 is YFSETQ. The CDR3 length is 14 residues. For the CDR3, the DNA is TGCGCCAGCAGCTCGGGGGCCTCGCGGGAGACCCAGTACTTC. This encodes CASSSGASRETQYF.

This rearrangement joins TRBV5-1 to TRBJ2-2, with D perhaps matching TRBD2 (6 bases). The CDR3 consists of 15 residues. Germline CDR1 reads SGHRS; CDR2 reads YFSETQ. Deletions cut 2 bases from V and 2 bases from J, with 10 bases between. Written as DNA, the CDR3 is TGCGCCAGCAGCTTTGGGACTCTAAACACCGGGGAGCTGTTTTTT. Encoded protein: CASSFGTLNTGELFF.

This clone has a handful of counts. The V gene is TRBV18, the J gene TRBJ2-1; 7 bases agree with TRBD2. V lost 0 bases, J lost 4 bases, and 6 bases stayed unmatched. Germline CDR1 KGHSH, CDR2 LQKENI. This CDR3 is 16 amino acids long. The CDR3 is CASSPPIRGDYNEQFF. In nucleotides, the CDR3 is TGTGCCAGCTCACCACCGATTCGGGGGGATTACAATGAGCAGTTCTTC. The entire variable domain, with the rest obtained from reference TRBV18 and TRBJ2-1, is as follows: NAGVMQNPRHLVRRRGQEARLRCSPMKGHSHVYWYRQLPEEGLKFMVYLQKENIIDESGMPKERFSAEFPKEGPSILRIQQVVRGDSAAYFCASSPPIRGDYNEQFFGPGTRLTVL.

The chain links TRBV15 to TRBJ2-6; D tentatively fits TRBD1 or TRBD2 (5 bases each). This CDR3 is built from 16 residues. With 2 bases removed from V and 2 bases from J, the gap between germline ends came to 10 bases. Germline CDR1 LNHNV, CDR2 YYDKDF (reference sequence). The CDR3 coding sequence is TGTGCCACCAGCAGATTGTTGGGGGCTGGGGCCAACGTCCTGACTTTC. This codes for CATSRLLGAGANVLTF.

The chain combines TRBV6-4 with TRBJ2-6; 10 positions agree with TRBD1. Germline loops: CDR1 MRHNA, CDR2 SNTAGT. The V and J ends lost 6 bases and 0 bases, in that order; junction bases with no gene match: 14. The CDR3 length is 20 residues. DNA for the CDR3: TGTGCCAGCAGCCTCTTCCCGCTTGGACAGGGGGACTCTGGGGCCAACGTCCTGACTTTC. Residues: CASSLFPLGQGDSGANVLTF.

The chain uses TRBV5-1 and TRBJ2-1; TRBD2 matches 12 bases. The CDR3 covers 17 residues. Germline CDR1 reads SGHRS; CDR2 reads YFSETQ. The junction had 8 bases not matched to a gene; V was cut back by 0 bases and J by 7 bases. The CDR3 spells CASSLGLVTSGRNEQFF. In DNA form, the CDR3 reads TGCGCCAGCAGCTTGGGGTTAGTGACTAGCGGGAGAAATGAGCAGTTCTTC.

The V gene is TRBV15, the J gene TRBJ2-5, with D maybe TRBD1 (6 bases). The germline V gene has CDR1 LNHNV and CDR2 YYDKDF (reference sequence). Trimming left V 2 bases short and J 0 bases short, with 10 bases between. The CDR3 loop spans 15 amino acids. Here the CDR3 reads CATSRQTGYQETQYF. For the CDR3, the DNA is TGTGCCACCAGCAGACAAACAGGGTACCAAGAGACCCAGTACTTC.

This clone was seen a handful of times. The CDR3 region has the DNA TGCGCCAGCAGCCCTGGGGGGCTAGCGGACTCCTACGAGCAGTACTTC. Translation: CASSPGGLADSYEQYF. This chain uses TRBV5-1 with TRBJ2-7; tentative D call: TRBD2 (7 bases). V lost 4 bases, J lost 0 bases, and 17 bases lay in between. Germline V lookup: CDR1 SGHRS, CDR2 YFSETQ. This CDR3 comprises 16 residues.

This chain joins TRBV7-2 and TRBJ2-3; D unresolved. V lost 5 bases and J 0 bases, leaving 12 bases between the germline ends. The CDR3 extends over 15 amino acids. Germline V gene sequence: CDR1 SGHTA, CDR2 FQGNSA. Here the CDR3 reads CASSADGASTDTQYF. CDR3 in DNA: TGTGCCAGCAGCGCGGACGGAGCTAGCACAGATACGCAGTATTTT.

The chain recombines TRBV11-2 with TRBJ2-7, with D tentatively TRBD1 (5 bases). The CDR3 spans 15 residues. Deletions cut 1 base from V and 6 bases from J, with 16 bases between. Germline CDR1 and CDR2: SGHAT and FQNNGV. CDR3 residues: CASSLAGFQSREQYF. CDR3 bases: TGTGCCAGCAGCTTAGCAGGGTTTCAGAGTCGCGAGCAGTACTTC.

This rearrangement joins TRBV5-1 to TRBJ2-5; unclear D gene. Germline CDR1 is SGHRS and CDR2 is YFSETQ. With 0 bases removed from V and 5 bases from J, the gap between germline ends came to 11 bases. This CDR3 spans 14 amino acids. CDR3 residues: CASSLDVGWETQYF. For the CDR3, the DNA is TGCGCCAGCAGCTTGGATGTAGGATGGGAGACCCAGTACTTC.

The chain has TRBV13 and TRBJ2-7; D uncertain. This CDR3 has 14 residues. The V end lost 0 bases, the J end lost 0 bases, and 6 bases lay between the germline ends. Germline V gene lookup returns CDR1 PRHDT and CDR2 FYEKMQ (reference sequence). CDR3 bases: TGTGCCAGCAGCTTAGGGGCTAGCTCCTACGAGCAGTACTTC. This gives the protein CASSLGASSYEQYF.

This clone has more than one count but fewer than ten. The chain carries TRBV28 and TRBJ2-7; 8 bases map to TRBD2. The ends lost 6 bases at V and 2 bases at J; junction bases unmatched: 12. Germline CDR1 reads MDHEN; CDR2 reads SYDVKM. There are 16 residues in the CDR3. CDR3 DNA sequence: TGTGCCAGCAGGGGTATAGCGGGGAACAAAGCCTACGAGCAGTACTTC. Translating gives CASRGIAGNKAYEQYF.

The CDR3 protein is CASSPQGVTGTQHF. The CDR3 DNA sequence: TGTGCCAGCTCACCCCAGGGGGTGACAGGGACCCAGCATTTT. This chain joins TRBV18 and TRBJ1-5; 7 bases map to TRBD1. The CDR3 covers 14 residues. Per the germline V gene, CDR1 is KGHSH and CDR2 is LQKENI. J lost 11 bases, V lost 3 bases, and 10 bases had no gene match.

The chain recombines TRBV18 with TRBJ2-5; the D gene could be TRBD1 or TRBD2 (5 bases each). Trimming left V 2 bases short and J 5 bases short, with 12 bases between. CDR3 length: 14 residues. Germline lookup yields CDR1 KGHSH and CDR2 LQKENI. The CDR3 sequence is CASSPGTTRETQYF. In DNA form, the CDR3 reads TGTGCCAGCTCACCAGGGACGACGAGGGAGACCCAGTACTTC.